This T cell receptor beta chain was captured by sequencing in a study of blood T cells in healthy people across ages. The CDR3 spans 14 residues. The V gene lost 5 bases and the J gene lost 5 bases, with 14 bases spanning the gap. Germline V gene lookup returns CDR1 SEHNR and CDR2 FQNEAQ (reference sequence). The use of a sample-barcoded 5' primer and a J-beta primer mix characterized a second PCR of roughly 6 to 11 cycles. One entry per CDR3 protein, called by TCRdb with MiXCR from the 5' RACE reads. The table records 1.5 million to 2 million distinct CDR3 sequences, around 50% of them present only once.

This sequence joins TRBV7-9 and TRBJ2-3; D is uncertain. This receptor was taken from a woman in her forties in good health. Sequences were obtained from blood. CDR3 loop: CASSPSQERDTQYF. In nucleotides, the CDR3 is TGTGCCAGCAGCCCTAGTCAGGAGAGAGATACGCAGTATTTT.